Listed below are T cell receptor beta chains from one sample, sequenced in a study of cytotoxic CD8 clonotypes in ibrutinib-treated CLL. Generated by immunoSEQ multiplex PCR, the TCRdb table keeps only in-frame clones and is missing some. This sample has roughly 250,000 clones, with under 80% found just once. Sample: PBMCs, taken after 24 months of ibrutinib treatment. The receptors stem from a human donor with chronic lymphocytic leukemia. CDR3s include the opening cysteine and the closing phenylalanine or tryptophan. A D gene is named only where the DNA matches it firmly. Size tells how often a clone was seen (once, few, many) or the class of an expanded clone, and some rows leave it out.

clone_size j_call v_call d_call cdr3_nt cdr3_aa
NA TRBJ2-5 TRBV29-1 TRBD2 TGCAGCGCCCAGGGACTAGCGGTTCAAGAGACCCAGTACTTC CSAQGLAVQETQYF
NA TRBJ2-1 TRBV7-3 TRBD1 TGTGCCAGCAGCTTCGGGACAGGGGGCGGATCTTCCTACAATGAGCAGTTCTTC CASSFGTGGGSSYNEQFF
NA TRBJ2-1 TRBV4-3 NA TGCGCCAGCAGCCAAGAGAGTATAATTAACAATGAGCAGTTCTTC CASSQESIINNEQFF
NA TRBJ2-1 TRBV21-1 NA TGTGCCAGCAGCAAACCCGGGAGAGAGGAAACCCAGGGGTACTCAACCTGCTACAATGAGCAGTTCTTC CASSKPGREETQGYSTCYNEQFF
NA TRBJ2-7 TRBV7-2 NA TGTGCCAGCAGCTTAGCGCCGGGGTACGAGCAGTACTTC CASSLAPGYEQYF
NA TRBJ1-4 TRBV28 NA TGTGCCAGCAGCCTACAGGGAGGTAGTGAAAAACTGTTTTTT CASSLQGGSEKLFF
NA TRBJ1-5 TRBV27 TRBD1 TGTGCCAGCAGTTATAGGGGGACAGGGGATCAGCCCCAGCATTTT CASSYRGTGDQPQHF
NA TRBJ2-1 TRBV4-3 TRBD2 TGCGCCAGCAGCCGAAGGACTAGCGGGCCCAATGAGCAGTTCTTC CASSRRTSGPNEQFF
NA TRBJ2-1 TRBV27 TRBD2 TGTGCCAGCAGCCAGACCGGGACTATCTACAATGAGCAGTTCTTC CASSQTGTIYNEQFF
few TRBJ2-7 TRBV5-1 NA TGCGCCAGCAGCTTGAACTTCTACGAGCAGTACTTC CASSLNFYEQYF
once TRBJ1-1 TRBV19 NA TGTGCCAGTAGTGATGGAGGGGTACCCCTAATGAACACTGAAGCTTTCTTT CASSDGGVPLMNTEAFF
once TRBJ2-6 TRBV10-3 NA TGTGCCATCAAAATTTCTGGGGCCAACGTCCTGACTTTC CAIKISGANVLTF
NA TRBJ2-7 TRBV10-3 TRBD1 TGTGCCATCAGCAGGGACAGTACCTACGAGCAGTACTTC CAISRDSTYEQYF
NA TRBJ2-1 TRBV7-8 NA TGTGCCAGCAGCTTCATCTTCCCAGGATCTGAGCAGTTCTTC CASSFIFPGSEQFF
once TRBJ2-7 TRBV19 NA TGTGCCAGTAGCGCCCCCGGGCGCTACGAGCAGTACTTC CASSAPGRYEQYF